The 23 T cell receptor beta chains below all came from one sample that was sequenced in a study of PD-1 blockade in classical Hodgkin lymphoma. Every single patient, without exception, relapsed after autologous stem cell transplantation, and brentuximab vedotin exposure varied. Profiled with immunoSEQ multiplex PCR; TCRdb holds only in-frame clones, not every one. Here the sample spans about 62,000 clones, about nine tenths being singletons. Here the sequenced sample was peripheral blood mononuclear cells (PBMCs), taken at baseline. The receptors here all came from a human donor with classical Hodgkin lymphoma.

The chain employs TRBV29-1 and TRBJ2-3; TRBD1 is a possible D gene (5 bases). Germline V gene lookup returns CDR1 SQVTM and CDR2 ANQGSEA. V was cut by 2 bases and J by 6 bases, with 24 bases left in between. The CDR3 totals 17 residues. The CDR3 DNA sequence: TGCAGCGTTGAACTCCCCTTTGGGGCCGTTGCTGGGGATACGCAGTATTTT. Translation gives CSVELPFGAVAGDTQYF.

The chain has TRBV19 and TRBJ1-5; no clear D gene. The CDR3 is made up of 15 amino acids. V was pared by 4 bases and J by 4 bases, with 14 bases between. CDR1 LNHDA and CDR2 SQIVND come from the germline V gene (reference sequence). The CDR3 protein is CASSRNSLANQPQHF. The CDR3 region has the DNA TGTGCCAGTAGTAGGAACAGCTTAGCGAATCAGCCCCAGCATTTT.

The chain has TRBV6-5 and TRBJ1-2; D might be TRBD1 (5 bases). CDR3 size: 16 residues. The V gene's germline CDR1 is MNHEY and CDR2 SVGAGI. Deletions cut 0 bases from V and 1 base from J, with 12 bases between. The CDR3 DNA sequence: TGTGCCAGCAGTTACTCGACTACAGGCATTAACTATGGCTACACCTTC. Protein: CASSYSTTGINYGYTF.

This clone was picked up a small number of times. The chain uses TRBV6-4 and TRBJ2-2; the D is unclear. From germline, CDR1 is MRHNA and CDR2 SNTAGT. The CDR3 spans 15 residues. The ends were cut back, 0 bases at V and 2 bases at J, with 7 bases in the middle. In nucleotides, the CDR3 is TGTGCCAGCAGTGACTCGAAAATAAACACCGGGGAGCTGTTTTTT. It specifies CASSDSKINTGELFF.

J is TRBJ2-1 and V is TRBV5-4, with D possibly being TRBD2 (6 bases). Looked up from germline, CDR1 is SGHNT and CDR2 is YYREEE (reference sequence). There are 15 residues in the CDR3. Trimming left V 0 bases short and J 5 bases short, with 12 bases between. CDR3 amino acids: CASSLVGGEDNEQFF. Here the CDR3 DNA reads TGTGCCAGCAGCTTGGTTGGCGGGGAGGACAATGAGCAGTTCTTC.

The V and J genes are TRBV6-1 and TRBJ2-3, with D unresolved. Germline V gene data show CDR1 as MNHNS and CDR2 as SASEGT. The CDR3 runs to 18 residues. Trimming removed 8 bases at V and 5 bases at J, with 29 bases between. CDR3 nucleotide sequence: TGTGCCAGCGGTGCGGTGAGGATAAGTCATGGCCGAGGAGATACGCAGTATTTT. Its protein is CASGAVRISHGRGDTQYF.

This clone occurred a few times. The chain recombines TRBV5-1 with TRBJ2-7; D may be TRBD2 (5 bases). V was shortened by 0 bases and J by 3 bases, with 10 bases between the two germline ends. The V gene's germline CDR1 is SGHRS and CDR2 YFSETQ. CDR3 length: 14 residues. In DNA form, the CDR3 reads TGCGCCAGCAGCTTGGGGCCGGGGAGCTACGAGCAGTACTTC. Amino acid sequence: CASSLGPGSYEQYF.

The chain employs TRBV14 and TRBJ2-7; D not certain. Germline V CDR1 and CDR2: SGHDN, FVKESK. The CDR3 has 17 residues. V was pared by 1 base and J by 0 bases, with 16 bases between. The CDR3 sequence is CASSQGVFRASSYEQYF. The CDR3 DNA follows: TGTGCCAGCAGCCAAGGTGTGTTCCGGGCTAGCTCCTACGAGCAGTACTTC.

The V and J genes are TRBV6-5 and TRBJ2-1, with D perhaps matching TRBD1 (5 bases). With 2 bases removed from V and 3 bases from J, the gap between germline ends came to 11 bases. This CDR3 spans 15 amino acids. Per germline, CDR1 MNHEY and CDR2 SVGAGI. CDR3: CASSYTGTNYNEQFF. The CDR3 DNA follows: TGTGCCAGCAGTTACACAGGTACTAACTACAATGAGCAGTTCTTC.

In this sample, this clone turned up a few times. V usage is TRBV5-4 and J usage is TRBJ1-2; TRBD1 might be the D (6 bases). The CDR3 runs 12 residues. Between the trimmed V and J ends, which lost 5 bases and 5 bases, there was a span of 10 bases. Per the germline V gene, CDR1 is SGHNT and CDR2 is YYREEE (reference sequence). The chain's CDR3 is CASSRDIYGYTF. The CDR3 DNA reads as TGTGCCAGCAGTAGGGACATATATGGCTACACCTTC.

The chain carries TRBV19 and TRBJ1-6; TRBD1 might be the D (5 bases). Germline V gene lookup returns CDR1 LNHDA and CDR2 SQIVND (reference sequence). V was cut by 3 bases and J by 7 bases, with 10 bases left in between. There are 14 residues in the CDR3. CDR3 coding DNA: TGTGCCAGTAGTATCGGACAAATAAATTCACCCCTCCACTTT. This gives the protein CASSIGQINSPLHF.

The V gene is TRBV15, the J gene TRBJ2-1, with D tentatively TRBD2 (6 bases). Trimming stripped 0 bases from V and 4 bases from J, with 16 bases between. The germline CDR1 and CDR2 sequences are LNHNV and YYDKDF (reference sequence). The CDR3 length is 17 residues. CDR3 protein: CATSRDSPGLEYNEQFF. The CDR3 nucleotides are TGTGCCACCAGCAGAGATTCCCCGGGACTTGAGTACAATGAGCAGTTCTTC.

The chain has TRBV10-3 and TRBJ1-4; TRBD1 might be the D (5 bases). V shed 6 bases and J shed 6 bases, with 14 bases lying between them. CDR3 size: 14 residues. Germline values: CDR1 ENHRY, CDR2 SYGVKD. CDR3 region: CAISTTGGDEKLFF. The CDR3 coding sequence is TGTGCCATCAGCACGACGGGGGGTGATGAAAAACTGTTTTTT.

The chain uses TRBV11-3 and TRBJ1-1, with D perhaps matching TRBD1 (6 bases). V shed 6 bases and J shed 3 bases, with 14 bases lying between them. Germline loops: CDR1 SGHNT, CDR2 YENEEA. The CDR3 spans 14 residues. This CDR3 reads CASSQQGVDTEAFF. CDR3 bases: TGTGCCAGCAGTCAACAGGGTGTCGACACTGAAGCTTTCTTT.

In DNA, the CDR3 is TGTGCCAGTAAGGGGACAACCGGGACACAGAACACCGGGGAGCTGTTTTTT. Amino acid sequence: CASKGTTGTQNTGELFF. The chain links TRBV2 to TRBJ2-2, with D possibly being TRBD1 (6 bases). V lost 9 bases, J lost 1 base, and 21 bases lay in between. The CDR3 is made up of 17 amino acids. Germline CDR1 SNHLY, CDR2 FYNNEI. The full variable domain, rest sourced from reference TRBV2 and TRBJ2-2, is EPEVTQTPSHQVTQMGQEVILRCVPISNHLYFYWYRQILGQKVEFLVSFYNNEISEKSEIFDDQFSVERPDGSNFTLKIRSTKLEDSAMYFCASKGTTGTQNTGELFFGEGSRLTVL.

The CDR3 loop is CASSPPFPDSGNTIYF. The CDR3 bases are TGTGCCAGCAGCCCTCCATTCCCCGACTCTGGAAACACCATATATTTT. This chain connects TRBV7-9 to TRBJ1-3; D gene ambiguous. V was pared by 5 bases and J by 0 bases, with 14 bases between. CDR1 and CDR2 from the germline V gene are SEHNR and FQNEAQ (reference sequence). This CDR3 has 16 residues.

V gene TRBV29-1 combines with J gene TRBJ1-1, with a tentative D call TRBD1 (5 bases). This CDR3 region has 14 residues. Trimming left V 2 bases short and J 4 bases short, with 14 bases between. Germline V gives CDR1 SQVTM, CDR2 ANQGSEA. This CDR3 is CSVERAGGSTEAFF. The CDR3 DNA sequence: TGCAGCGTTGAACGGGCCGGGGGAAGCACTGAAGCTTTCTTT.

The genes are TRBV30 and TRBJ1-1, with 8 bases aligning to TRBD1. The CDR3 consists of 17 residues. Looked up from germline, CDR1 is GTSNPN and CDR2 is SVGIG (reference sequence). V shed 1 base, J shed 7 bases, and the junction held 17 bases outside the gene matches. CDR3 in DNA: TGTGCCTGGAGTGGGGCAGGGGGCCCCCAAGCCTCCAATGAAGCTTTCTTT. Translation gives CAWSGAGGPQASNEAFF.

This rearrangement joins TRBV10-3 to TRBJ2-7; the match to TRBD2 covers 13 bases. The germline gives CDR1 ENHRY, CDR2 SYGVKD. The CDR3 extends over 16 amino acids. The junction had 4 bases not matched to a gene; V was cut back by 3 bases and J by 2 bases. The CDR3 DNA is TGTGCCATCAGTGATACTAGCGGGGGGGGCACCTACGAGCAGTACTTC. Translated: CAISDTSGGGTYEQYF.

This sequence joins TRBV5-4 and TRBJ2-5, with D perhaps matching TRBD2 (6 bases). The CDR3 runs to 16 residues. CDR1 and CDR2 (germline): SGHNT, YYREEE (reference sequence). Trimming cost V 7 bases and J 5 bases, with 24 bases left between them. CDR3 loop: CASAHTWGEKEETQYF. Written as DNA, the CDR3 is TGTGCCAGCGCTCATACCTGGGGGGAAAAGGAGGAGACCCAGTACTTC.

The CDR3: CASSPSSKPQHF. The CDR3 nucleotides are TGTGCCAGCAGCCCTTCGAGCAAGCCCCAGCATTTT. The chain joins TRBV28 to TRBJ1-5; D call uncertain. The CDR3 length is 12 residues. CDR1 and CDR2 from the germline V gene are MDHEN and SYDVKM. Trimming removed 6 bases at V and 8 bases at J, with 11 bases between.

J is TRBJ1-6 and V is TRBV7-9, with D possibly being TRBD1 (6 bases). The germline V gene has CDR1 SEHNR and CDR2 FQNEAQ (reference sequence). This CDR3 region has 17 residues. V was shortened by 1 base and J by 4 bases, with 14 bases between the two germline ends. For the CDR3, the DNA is TGTGCCAGCAGCTTAGGCCGGTGGGACAATTATAATTCACCCCTCCACTTT. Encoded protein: CASSLGRWDNYNSPLHF.

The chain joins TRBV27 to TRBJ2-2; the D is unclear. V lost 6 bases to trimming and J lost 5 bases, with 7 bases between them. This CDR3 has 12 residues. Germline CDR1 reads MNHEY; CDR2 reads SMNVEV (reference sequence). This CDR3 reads CASSLGTGELFF. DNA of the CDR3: TGTGCCAGCAGCCTGGGGACCGGGGAGCTGTTTTTT.